This TCR beta chain was recorded in a study of blood T cell repertoires in COVID-19. Data came from immunoSEQ multiplex PCR; TCRdb stores just in-frame clones and leaves some out. The sample lists roughly 45,000 clones; 89% were seen once. This clone has only a few counts. The CDR3 is 15 residues long. Germline lookup yields CDR1 MGHRA and CDR2 YSYEKL. The V end was cut by 0 bases, the J end by 4 bases, with 12 bases between. Sequencing was done on a sample of peripheral blood. The rearrangement joins TRBV4-1 to TRBJ1-2; D unclear. The clonotype comes from a human donor in a cohort sampled during active COVID-19. CDR3 residues: CASSQEHSQTYGYTF. The DNA of the CDR3 is TGCGCCAGCAGCCAAGAACATAGCCAGACCTATGGCTACACCTTC.